These T cell receptor beta chains were read from a single sample in a study of CD8+ T cells in alopecia areata. Clones were sequenced by immunoSEQ multiplex PCR, and TCRdb holds only the in-frame ones, with some missing. The table lists about 98,000 clones, roughly 42% of them singletons. Sequences were obtained from CD4+ T cells sorted from blood. The receptors were sampled from a human donor with alopecia areata. Both conserved end residues are part of each CDR3. The order of the fields is CDR3 protein, clone size, J gene, V gene. Part of the rows lack a size; the others show once, few, many or a class for expanded clones.

CDR3 protein: CSLAGTLDRSTDTQYF; clone size: NA; J gene: TRBJ2-3; V gene: TRBV29-1
CDR3 protein: CSAEETQYF; clone size: few; J gene: TRBJ2-5; V gene: TRBV29-1
CDR3 protein: CASSRGGVSTYEQYF; clone size: few; J gene: TRBJ2-7; V gene: TRBV7-2
CDR3 protein: CAWMTNFDGYTF; clone size: NA; J gene: TRBJ1-2; V gene: TRBV30
CDR3 protein: CASSPGATGTYEQYF; clone size: few; J gene: TRBJ2-7; V gene: TRBV18
CDR3 protein: CASSLSGWGIRETQYF; clone size: NA; J gene: TRBJ2-5; V gene: TRBV5-4
CDR3 protein: CAWSAGQLNQPQHF; clone size: NA; J gene: TRBJ1-5; V gene: TRBV30
CDR3 protein: CSVVRQGPNYEQYF; clone size: NA; J gene: TRBJ2-7; V gene: TRBV29-1
CDR3 protein: CSLTGLATDTQYF; clone size: NA; J gene: TRBJ2-3; V gene: TRBV29-1
CDR3 protein: CAWSVGGTGANVLTF; clone size: NA; J gene: TRBJ2-6; V gene: TRBV30
CDR3 protein: CASQRTEAFF; clone size: once; J gene: TRBJ1-1; V gene: TRBV30
CDR3 protein: CASSFAGGETQYF; clone size: NA; J gene: TRBJ2-5; V gene: TRBV7-9
CDR3 protein: CASSGGQGNIQYF; clone size: few; J gene: TRBJ2-4; V gene: TRBV7-2
CDR3 protein: CASSSSVEGRNSPLHF; clone size: few; J gene: TRBJ1-6; V gene: TRBV7-8
CDR3 protein: CAWSVKDTTEAFF; clone size: NA; J gene: TRBJ1-1; V gene: TRBV30
CDR3 protein: CSARLFEQFF; clone size: NA; J gene: TRBJ2-1; V gene: TRBV20-1
CDR3 protein: CAWTWGQAYNEQFF; clone size: few; J gene: TRBJ2-1; V gene: TRBV30
CDR3 protein: CSVGDVLPRLDEQFF; clone size: NA; J gene: TRBJ2-1; V gene: TRBV29-1
CDR3 protein: CASSLLGGETQYF; clone size: NA; J gene: TRBJ2-5; V gene: TRBV11-2
CDR3 protein: CSVSDYNEQFF; clone size: NA; J gene: TRBJ2-1; V gene: TRBV29-1
CDR3 protein: CSVEMGLASNTQYF; clone size: NA; J gene: TRBJ2-3; V gene: TRBV29-1
CDR3 protein: CASSLFNLDTQYF; clone size: NA; J gene: TRBJ2-3; V gene: TRBV5-1
CDR3 protein: CASSFEEKLFF; clone size: few; J gene: TRBJ1-4; V gene: TRBV7-2
CDR3 protein: CASRTTGDEQFF; clone size: NA; J gene: TRBJ2-1; V gene: TRBV23-1
CDR3 protein: CAWDIQGEVYNEQFF; clone size: NA; J gene: TRBJ2-1; V gene: TRBV30
CDR3 protein: CASSATGTSGYEQYF; clone size: NA; J gene: TRBJ2-7; V gene: TRBV11-2
CDR3 protein: CASSEGGRMDEQFF; clone size: few; J gene: TRBJ2-1; V gene: TRBV6-4
CDR3 protein: CSVDHSSYNEQFF; clone size: few; J gene: TRBJ2-1; V gene: TRBV29-1
CDR3 protein: CASRRGSSSYNEQFF; clone size: NA; J gene: TRBJ2-1; V gene: TRBV6-6
CDR3 protein: CSVEGNWETQYF; clone size: once; J gene: TRBJ2-5; V gene: TRBV29-1
CDR3 protein: CAWSSARVGYTF; clone size: NA; J gene: TRBJ1-2; V gene: TRBV30
CDR3 protein: CASSPDREREQFF; clone size: few; J gene: TRBJ2-1; V gene: TRBV5-1
CDR3 protein: CASSFGGADEKLFF; clone size: NA; J gene: TRBJ1-4; V gene: TRBV5-6
CDR3 protein: CSVDISTDTQYF; clone size: few; J gene: TRBJ2-3; V gene: TRBV29-1
CDR3 protein: CASSSGGRGTNEKLFF; clone size: few; J gene: TRBJ1-4; V gene: TRBV28
CDR3 protein: CASSDGGRRELFF; clone size: NA; J gene: TRBJ2-2; V gene: TRBV2
CDR3 protein: CATSYQPQHF; clone size: few; J gene: TRBJ1-5; V gene: TRBV28
CDR3 protein: CASSYSGGSQPQHF; clone size: NA; J gene: TRBJ1-5; V gene: TRBV5-1
CDR3 protein: CAWSLGLAGNTGELFF; clone size: NA; J gene: TRBJ2-2; V gene: TRBV30
CDR3 protein: CASSVDRGGGTGELFF; clone size: NA; J gene: TRBJ2-2; V gene: TRBV7-7
CDR3 protein: CASTYPGGTGETQYF; clone size: NA; J gene: TRBJ2-5; V gene: TRBV25-1
CDR3 protein: CASGFYEQYF; clone size: NA; J gene: TRBJ2-7; V gene: TRBV9
CDR3 protein: CSVRGQGNQPQHF; clone size: NA; J gene: TRBJ1-5; V gene: TRBV29-1
CDR3 protein: CASSQRTNFQETQYF; clone size: NA; J gene: TRBJ2-5; V gene: TRBV4-1
CDR3 protein: CASSLADRRGNEQFF; clone size: NA; J gene: TRBJ2-1; V gene: TRBV5-1
CDR3 protein: CSVEDRADYNEQFF; clone size: few; J gene: TRBJ2-1; V gene: TRBV29-1
CDR3 protein: CASSIEHTDTQYF; clone size: NA; J gene: TRBJ2-3; V gene: TRBV5-6
CDR3 protein: CASNGSPQGEQYF; clone size: NA; J gene: TRBJ2-7; V gene: TRBV7-9
CDR3 protein: CATSSGRAYEQYF; clone size: NA; J gene: TRBJ2-7; V gene: TRBV15
CDR3 protein: CSAGTEAYEQYF; clone size: NA; J gene: TRBJ2-7; V gene: TRBV29-1
CDR3 protein: CSSSGTGDRQYF; clone size: NA; J gene: TRBJ2-7; V gene: TRBV29-1
CDR3 protein: CSVDQTSGIYEQFF; clone size: NA; J gene: TRBJ2-1; V gene: TRBV29-1
CDR3 protein: CASSSPDRAPLHF; clone size: NA; J gene: TRBJ1-6; V gene: TRBV28
CDR3 protein: CASSGTSVYNEQFF; clone size: NA; J gene: TRBJ2-1; V gene: TRBV7-9